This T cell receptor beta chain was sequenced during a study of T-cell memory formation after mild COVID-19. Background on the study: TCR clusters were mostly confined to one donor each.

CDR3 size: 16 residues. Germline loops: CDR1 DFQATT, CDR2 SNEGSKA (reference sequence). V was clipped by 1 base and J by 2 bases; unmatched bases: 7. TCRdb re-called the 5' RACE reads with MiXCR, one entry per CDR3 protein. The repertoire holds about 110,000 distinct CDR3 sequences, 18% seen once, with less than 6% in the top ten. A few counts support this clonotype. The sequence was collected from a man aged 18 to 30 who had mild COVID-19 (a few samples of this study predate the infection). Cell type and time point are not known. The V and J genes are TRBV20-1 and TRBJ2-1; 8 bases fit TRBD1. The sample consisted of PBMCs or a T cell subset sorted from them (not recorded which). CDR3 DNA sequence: TGCAGTGCTAGAGGGACAGGGAAGGTGACCTACAATGAGCAGTTCTTC. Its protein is CSARGTGKVTYNEQFF.